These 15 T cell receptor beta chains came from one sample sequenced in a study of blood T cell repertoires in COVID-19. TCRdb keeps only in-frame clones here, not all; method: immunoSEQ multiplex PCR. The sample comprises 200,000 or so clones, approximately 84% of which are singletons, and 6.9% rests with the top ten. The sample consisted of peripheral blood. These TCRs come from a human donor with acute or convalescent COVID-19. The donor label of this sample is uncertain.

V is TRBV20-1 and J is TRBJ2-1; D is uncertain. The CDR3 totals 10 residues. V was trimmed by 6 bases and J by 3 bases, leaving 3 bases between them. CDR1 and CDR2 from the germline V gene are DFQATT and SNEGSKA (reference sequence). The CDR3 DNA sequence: TGCAGTGCCCTCTACAATGAGCAGTTCTTC. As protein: CSALYNEQFF.

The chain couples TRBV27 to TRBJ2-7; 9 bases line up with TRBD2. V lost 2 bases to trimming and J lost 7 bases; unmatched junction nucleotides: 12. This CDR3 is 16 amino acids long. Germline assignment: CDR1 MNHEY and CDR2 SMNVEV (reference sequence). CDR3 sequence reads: CASSLIPAGGPREQYF. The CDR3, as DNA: TGTGCCAGCAGTTTAATCCCAGCGGGAGGACCAAGAGAGCAGTACTTC.

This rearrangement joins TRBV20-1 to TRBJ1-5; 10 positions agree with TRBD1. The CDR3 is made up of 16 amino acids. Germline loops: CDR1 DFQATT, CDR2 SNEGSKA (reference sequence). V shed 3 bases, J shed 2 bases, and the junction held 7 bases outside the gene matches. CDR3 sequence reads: CSASEPGQGRNQPQHF. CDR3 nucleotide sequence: TGCAGTGCTAGTGAACCGGGACAGGGGCGCAATCAGCCCCAGCATTTT.

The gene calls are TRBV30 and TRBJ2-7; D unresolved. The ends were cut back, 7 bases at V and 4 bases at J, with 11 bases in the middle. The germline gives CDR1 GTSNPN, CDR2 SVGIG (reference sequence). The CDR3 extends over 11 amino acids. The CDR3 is CAFQVSYEQYF. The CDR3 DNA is TGTGCCTTCCAAGTGAGTTACGAGCAGTACTTC. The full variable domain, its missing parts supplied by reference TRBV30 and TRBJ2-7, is SQTIHQWPATLVQPVGSPLSLECTVEGTSNPNLYWYRQAAGRGLQLLFYSVGIGQISSEVPQNLSASRPQDRQFILSSKKLLLSDSGFYLCAFQVSYEQYFGPGTRLTVT.

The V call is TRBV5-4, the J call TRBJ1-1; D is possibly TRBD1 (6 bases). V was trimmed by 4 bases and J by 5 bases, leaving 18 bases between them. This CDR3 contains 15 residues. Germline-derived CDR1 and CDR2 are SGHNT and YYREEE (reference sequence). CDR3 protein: CASSPTGYGNTEAFF. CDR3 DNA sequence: TGTGCCAGCAGCCCAACAGGGTACGGGAATACTGAAGCTTTCTTT. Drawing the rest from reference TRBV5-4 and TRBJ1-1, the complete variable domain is ETGVTQSPTHLIKTRGQQVTLRCSSQSGHNTVSWYQQALGQGPQFIFQYYREEENGRGNFPPRFSGLQFPNYSSELNVNALELDDSALYLCASSPTGYGNTEAFFGQGTRLTVV.

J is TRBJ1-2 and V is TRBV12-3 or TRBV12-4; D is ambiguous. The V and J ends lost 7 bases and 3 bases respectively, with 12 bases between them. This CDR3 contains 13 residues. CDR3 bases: TGTGCCAGCACCACCGGCAGGTACTATGGCTACACCTTC. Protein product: CASTTGRYYGYTF.

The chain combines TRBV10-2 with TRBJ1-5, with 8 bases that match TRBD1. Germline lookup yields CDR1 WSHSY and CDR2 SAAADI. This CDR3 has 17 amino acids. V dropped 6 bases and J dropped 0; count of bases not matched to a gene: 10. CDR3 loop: CASRPRQGLGSNQPQHF. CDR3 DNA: TGCGCCAGCAGGCCACGACAGGGGCTGGGTAGCAATCAGCCCCAGCATTTT.

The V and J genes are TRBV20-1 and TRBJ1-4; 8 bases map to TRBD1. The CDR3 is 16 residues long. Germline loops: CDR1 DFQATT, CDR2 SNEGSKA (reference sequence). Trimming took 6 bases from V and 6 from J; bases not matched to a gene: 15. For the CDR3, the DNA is TGCAGTGCCAGTAACTACGGGACAGGAACAGATGAAAAACTGTTTTTT. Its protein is CSASNYGTGTDEKLFF.

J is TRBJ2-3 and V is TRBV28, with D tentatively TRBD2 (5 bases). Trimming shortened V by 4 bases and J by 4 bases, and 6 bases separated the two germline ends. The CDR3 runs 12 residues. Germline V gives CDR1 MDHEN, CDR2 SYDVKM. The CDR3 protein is CASSSRADTQYF. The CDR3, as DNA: TGTGCCAGCAGTTCGAGGGCAGATACGCAGTATTTT.

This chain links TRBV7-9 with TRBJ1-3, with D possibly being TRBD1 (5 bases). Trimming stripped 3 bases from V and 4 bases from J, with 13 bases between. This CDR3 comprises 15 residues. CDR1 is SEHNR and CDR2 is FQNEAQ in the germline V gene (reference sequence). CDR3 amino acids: CASSLSGAGGNTIYF. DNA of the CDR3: TGTGCCAGCAGCTTGAGCGGGGCAGGGGGAAACACCATATATTTT.

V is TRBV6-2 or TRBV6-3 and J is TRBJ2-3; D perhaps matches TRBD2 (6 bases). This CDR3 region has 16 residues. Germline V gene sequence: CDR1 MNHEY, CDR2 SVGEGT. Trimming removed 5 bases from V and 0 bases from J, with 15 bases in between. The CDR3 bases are TGTGCCAGCAGTACAGCTCTAGCGATTAGCACAGATACGCAGTATTTT. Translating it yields CASSTALAISTDTQYF.

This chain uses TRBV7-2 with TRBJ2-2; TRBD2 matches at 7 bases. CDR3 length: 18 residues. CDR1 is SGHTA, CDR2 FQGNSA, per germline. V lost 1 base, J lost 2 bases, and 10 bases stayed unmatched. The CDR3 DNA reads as TGTGCCAGCAGCTTAGTTTCCTCCCGCGGGAGTAACACCGGGGAGCTGTTTTTT. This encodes CASSLVSSRGSNTGELFF.

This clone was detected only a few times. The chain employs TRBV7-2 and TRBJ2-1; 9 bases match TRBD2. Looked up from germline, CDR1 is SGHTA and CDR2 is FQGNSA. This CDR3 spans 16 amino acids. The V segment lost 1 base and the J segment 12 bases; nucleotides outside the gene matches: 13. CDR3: CASSLGAPSGTDGQFF. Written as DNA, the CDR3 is TGTGCCAGCAGCTTAGGGGCCCCTAGCGGGACGGACGGGCAGTTCTTC.

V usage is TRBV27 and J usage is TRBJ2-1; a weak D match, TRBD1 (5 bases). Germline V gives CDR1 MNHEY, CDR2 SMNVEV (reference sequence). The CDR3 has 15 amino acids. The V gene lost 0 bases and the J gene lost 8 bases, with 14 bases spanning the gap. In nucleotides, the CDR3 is TGTGCCAGCAGTTTATCCGACAACTCCAGGGATGAGCAGTTCTTC. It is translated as CASSLSDNSRDEQFF.

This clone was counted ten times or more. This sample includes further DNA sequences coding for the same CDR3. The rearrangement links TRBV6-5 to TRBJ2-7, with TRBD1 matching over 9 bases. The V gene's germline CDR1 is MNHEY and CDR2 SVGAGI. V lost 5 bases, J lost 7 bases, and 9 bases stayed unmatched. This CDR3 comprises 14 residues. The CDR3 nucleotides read TGTGCCAGCAGTCCCCCGGGACAGGGTGGAGAGCAGTACTTC. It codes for CASSPPGQGGEQYF.